Below, 9 T cell receptor beta chains from the same sample are listed, as sequenced in a study of T-cell reconstitution after alpha-beta-depleted transplantation in children. Notes on the study in general: T cells produced anew were the main source of T-cell counts and diversity one year after transplant.

Preparation of the TCRbeta library used unique molecular identifiers. One entry per CDR3 protein, called by TCRdb with MiXCR from the PCR reads. The sample consists of fewer than 350,000 distinct CDR3 sequences, 6% to 10% of them appearing once. Their target antigens are unknown. The sequencing used peripheral blood, collected 360 days after TCRalphabeta/CD19-depleted stem cell transplant. These receptors originate from a female patient under 10 years old who had a stem cell transplant for Fanconi anemia, so the T cells may come from the graft donor.

This clonotype was recorded at least ten times. This chain connects TRBV3-1 to TRBJ2-3; the D gene is possibly TRBD1 (5 bases). V lost 1 base and J lost 3, with 8 bases in between. The CDR3 has 14 amino acids. Germline V CDR1 and CDR2: LGHDT, YNNKEL (reference sequence). CDR3 nucleotides: TGTGCCAGCAGCCAAGGACAGATTACAGATACGCAGTATTTT. Translated: CASSQGQITDTQYF.

In its sample, this clonotype was seen a few times. The rearrangement links TRBV2 to TRBJ2-7; perhaps D is TRBD1 or TRBD2 (5 bases each). The germline V gene encodes CDR1 SNHLY and CDR2 FYNNEI. Trimming left V 8 bases short and J 4 bases short, with 24 bases between. The CDR3 extends over 16 amino acids. In DNA form, the CDR3 reads TGTGCCAGCGTGGAACCTTGGGGCCCCTCGGGGTACGAGCAGTACTTC. It translates to CASVEPWGPSGYEQYF. Variable domain in full (rest from reference TRBV2 and TRBJ2-7): EPEVTQTPSHQVTQMGQEVILRCVPISNHLYFYWYRQILGQKVEFLVSFYNNEISEKSEIFDDQFSVERPDGSNFTLKIRSTKLEDSAMYFCASVEPWGPSGYEQYFGPGTRLTVT.

This clonotype was seen repeatedly, ten times or more. V gene TRBV11-2 combines with J gene TRBJ2-2; possibly TRBD1 or TRBD2 for D (5 bases each). V was cut by 0 bases and J by 6 bases, with 8 bases left in between. CDR1 and CDR2 from the germline V gene are SGHAT and FQNNGV. This CDR3 is 14 amino acids long. CDR3 nucleotide sequence: TGTGCCAGCAGCTTAGATCGAGGGGCCGGGGAGCTGTTTTTT. This encodes CASSLDRGAGELFF.

This clonotype was counted between two and nine times. The rearrangement links TRBV20-1 to TRBJ2-7, with TRBD2 identical over 13 bases. Germline values: CDR1 DFQATT, CDR2 SNEGSKA (reference sequence). This CDR3 comprises 15 residues. J gave up 5 bases and V 3 bases, and 7 bases lay outside the gene matches. CDR3 DNA sequence: TGCAGTGCTAGGACTAGCGGGAGGAGAAAGAACGAGCAGTACTTC. Translating it yields CSARTSGRRKNEQYF.

This clonotype has a count of ten or more. CDR3 protein: CASSPFFSGTSGKGELFF. In DNA form, the CDR3 reads TGTGCCAGCAGCCCGTTCTTCTCGGGAACTAGCGGCAAGGGGGAGCTGTTTTTT. The chain combines TRBV9 with TRBJ2-2; 8 positions match TRBD2. Unmatched junction bases numbered 19, after V lost 4 bases and J lost 8 bases. The CDR3 is 18 amino acids. Germline V gives CDR1 SGDLS, CDR2 YYNGEE.

The table lists this clonotype with a few counts. The rearrangement uses TRBV12-3 or TRBV12-4 and TRBJ2-5; 9 bases fit TRBD2. V lost 4 bases, J lost 10 bases, and 19 bases stayed unmatched. There are 17 residues in the CDR3. The CDR3 nucleotides read TGTGCCAGCAGTTCCGAGGAAGCGGGGGGCCCGCGGGTGAGCCAGTACTTC. It encodes CASSSEEAGGPRVSQYF.

This clonotype appeared many times. The chain employs TRBV6-5 and TRBJ1-5, with 10 bases lining up with TRBD1. Germline trimming cut 5 bases from V and 8 bases from J; bases unmatched to any gene: 3. This CDR3 contains 13 residues. The germline CDR1 and CDR2 sequences are MNHEY and SVGAGI. The CDR3 DNA reads TGTGCCAGCAGTCGGGACAGGGGAAAGCCCCAGCATTTT. This gives the protein CASSRDRGKPQHF.

There are many counts of this clonotype. The V gene is TRBV5-1, the J gene TRBJ2-3; 9 nucleotides agree with TRBD1. Germline assignment: CDR1 SGHRS and CDR2 YFSETQ. The CDR3 covers 17 residues. Trimming cost V 0 bases and J 0 bases; bases outside gene matches: 5. The DNA for the CDR3 is TGCGCCAGCAGCTTGGTCGGACAGGGGATTAGCACAGATACGCAGTATTTT. It codes for CASSLVGQGISTDTQYF.

This clonotype was seen many times. J is TRBJ2-7 and V is TRBV20-1; tentatively, D is TRBD1 or TRBD2 (6 bases each). Trimming took 5 bases from V and 3 from J, leaving 11 bases between them. The CDR3 extends over 12 amino acids. Germline CDR1 is DFQATT and CDR2 is SNEGSKA (reference sequence). CDR3 bases: TGCAGTGCTCCGGGGGCGATCTACGAGCAGTACTTC. It translates to CSAPGAIYEQYF.